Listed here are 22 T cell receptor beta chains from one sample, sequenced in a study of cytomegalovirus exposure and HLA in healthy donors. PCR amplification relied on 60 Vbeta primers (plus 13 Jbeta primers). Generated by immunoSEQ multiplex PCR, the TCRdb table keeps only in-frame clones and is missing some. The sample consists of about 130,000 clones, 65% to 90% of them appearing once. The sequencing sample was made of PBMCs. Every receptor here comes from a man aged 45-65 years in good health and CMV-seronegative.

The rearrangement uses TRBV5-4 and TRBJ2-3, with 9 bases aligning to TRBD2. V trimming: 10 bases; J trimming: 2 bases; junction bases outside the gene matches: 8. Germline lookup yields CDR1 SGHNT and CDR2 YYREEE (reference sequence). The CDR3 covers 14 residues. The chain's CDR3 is CASSAGGSTDTQYF. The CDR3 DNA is TGTGCCTCCTCGGCGGGGGGGTCCACAGATACGCAGTATTTT.

CDR3 residues: CASSLDGGLPEQYF. The CDR3 nucleotides are TGTGCCAGCAGCTTGGATGGAGGTTTGCCCGAGCAGTACTTC. The chain carries TRBV5-6 and TRBJ2-7, with TRBD2 as a possible D gene (5 bases). CDR1 is SGHDT, CDR2 YYEEEE, per germline. V dropped 0 bases and J dropped 6 bases, with 13 bases sitting between them. The CDR3 length is 14 residues.

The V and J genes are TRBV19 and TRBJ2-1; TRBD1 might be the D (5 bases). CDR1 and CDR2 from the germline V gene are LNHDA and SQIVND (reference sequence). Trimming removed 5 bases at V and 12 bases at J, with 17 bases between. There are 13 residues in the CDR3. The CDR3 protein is CASSDGSLQGQFF. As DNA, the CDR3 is TGTGCCAGTAGTGATGGGTCCCTCCAGGGGCAGTTCTTC.

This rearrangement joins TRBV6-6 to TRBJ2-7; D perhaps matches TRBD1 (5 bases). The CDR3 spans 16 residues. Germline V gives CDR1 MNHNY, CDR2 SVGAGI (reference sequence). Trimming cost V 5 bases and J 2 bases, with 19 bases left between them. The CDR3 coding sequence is TGTGCCAGCAGTCGGATGTCAGGGTCCCTACCCTACGAGCAGTACTTC. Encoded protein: CASSRMSGSLPYEQYF.

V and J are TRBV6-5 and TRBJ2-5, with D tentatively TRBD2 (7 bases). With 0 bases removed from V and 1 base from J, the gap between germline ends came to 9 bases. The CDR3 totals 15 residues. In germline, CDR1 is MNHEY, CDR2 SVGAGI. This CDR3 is CASSYSGGAQETQYF. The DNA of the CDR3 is TGTGCCAGCAGTTACTCGGGGGGGGCCCAAGAGACCCAGTACTTC.

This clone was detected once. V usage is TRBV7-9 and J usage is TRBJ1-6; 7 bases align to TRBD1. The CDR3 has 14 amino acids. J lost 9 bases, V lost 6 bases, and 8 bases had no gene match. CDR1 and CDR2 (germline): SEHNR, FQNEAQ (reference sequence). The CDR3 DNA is TGTGCCAGCAGAGGCTCAGGGGGACGTTCACCCCTCCACTTT. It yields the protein CASRGSGGRSPLHF.

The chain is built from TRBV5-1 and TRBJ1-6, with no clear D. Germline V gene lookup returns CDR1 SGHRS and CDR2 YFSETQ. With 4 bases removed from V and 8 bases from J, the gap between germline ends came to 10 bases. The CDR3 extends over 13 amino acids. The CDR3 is CASSPRPDSPLHF. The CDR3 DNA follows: TGCGCCAGCAGCCCGCGCCCCGATTCACCCCTCCACTTT.

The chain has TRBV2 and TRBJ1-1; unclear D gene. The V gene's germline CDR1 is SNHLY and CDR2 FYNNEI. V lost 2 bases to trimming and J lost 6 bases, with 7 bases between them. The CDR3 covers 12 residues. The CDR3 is CASSELLAEAFF. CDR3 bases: TGTGCCAGCAGTGAACTACTGGCTGAAGCTTTCTTT.

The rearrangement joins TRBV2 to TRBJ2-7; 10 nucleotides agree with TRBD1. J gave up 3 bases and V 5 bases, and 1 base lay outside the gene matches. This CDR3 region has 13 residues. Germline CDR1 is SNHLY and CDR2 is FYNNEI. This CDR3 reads CASSRDRGYEQYF. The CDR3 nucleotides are TGTGCCAGCAGTCGGGACAGGGGCTACGAGCAGTACTTC.

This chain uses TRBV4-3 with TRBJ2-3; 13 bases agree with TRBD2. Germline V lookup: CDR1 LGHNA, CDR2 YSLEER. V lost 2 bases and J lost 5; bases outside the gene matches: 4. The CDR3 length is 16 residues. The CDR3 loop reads CASSQPTSGGRDTQYF. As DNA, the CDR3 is TGCGCCAGCAGCCAACCGACTAGCGGGGGGCGAGATACGCAGTATTTT.

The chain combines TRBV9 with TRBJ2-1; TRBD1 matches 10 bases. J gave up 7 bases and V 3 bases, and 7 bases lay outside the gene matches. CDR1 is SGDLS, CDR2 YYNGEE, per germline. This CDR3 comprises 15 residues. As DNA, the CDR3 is TGTGCCAGCAGCGAAACCGGGACAGGGGTTAATGAGCAGTTCTTC. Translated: CASSETGTGVNEQFF.

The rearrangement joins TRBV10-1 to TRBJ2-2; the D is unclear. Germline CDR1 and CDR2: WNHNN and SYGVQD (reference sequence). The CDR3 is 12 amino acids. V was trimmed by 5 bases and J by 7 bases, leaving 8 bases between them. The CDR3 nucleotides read TGCGCCAGCAGTAGGCAGGACGGGGAGCTGTTTTTT. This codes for CASSRQDGELFF.

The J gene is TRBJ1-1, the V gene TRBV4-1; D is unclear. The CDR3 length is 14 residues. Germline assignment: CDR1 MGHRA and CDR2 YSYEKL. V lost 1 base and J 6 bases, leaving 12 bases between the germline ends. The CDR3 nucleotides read TGCGCCAGCAGCCAAGCCCCGGGGATGTCTGAAGCTTTCTTT. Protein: CASSQAPGMSEAFF.

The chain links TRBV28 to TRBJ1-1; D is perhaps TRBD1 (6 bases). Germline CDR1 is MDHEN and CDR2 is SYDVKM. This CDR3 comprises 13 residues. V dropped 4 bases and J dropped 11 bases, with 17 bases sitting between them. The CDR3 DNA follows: TGTGCCAGCAGTTCCCATCAGGGGAAGTGGGCTTTCTTT. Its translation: CASSSHQGKWAFF. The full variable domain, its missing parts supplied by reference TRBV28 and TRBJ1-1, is DVKVTQSSRYLVKRTGEKVFLECVQDMDHENMFWYRQDPGLGLRLIYFSYDVKMKEKGDIPEGYSVSREKKERFSLILESASTNQTSMYLCASSSHQGKWAFFGQGTRLTVV.

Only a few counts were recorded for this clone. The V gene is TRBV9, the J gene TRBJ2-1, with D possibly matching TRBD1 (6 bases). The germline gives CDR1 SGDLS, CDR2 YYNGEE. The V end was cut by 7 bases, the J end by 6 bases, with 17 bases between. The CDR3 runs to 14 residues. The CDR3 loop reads CASGGQLFGNEQFF. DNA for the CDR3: TGTGCCAGCGGCGGACAGCTTTTTGGCAATGAGCAGTTCTTC.

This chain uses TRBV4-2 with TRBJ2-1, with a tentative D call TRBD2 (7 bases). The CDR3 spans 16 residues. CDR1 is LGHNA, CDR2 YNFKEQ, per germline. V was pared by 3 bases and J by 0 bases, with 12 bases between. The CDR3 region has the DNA TGTGCCAGCAGCCAGGAGGGAGGGGGCTCCTACAATGAGCAGTTCTTC. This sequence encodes CASSQEGGGSYNEQFF.

The DNA of the CDR3 is TGCAGCGTTGGACCCGGGGGGGATCAGCCCCAGCATTTT. It yields the protein CSVGPGGDQPQHF. The J gene is TRBJ1-5, the V gene TRBV29-1; D is possibly TRBD1 (5 bases). This CDR3 spans 13 amino acids. The V gene lost 4 bases and the J gene lost 5 bases, with 12 bases spanning the gap. Germline V lookup: CDR1 SQVTM, CDR2 ANQGSEA. Drawing the rest from reference TRBV29-1 and TRBJ1-5, the complete variable domain is SAVISQKPSRDICQRGTSLTIQCQVDSQVTMMFWYRQQPGQSLTLIATANQGSEATYESGFVIDKFPISRPNLTFSTLTVSNMSPEDSSIYLCSVGPGGDQPQHFGDGTRLSIL.

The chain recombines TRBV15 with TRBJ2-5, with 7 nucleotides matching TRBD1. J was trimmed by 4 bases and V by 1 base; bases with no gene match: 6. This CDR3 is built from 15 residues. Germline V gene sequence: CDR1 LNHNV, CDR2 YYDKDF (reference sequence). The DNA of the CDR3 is TGTGCCACCAGCAGAGGAGGGGGCGCGGGAGAGACCCAGTACTTC. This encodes CATSRGGGAGETQYF.

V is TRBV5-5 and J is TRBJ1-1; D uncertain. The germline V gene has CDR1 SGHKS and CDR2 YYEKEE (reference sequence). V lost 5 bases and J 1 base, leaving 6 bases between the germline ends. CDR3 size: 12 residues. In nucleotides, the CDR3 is TGTGCCAGCAGGGCCACGAACACTGAAGCTTTCTTT. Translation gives CASRATNTEAFF.

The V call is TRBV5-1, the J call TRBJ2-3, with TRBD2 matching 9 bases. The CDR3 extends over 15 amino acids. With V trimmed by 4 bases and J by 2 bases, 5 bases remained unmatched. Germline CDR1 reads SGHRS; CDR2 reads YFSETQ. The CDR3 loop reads CASSVAGVTTDTQYF. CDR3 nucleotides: TGCGCCAGCAGCGTAGCGGGGGTTACCACAGATACGCAGTATTTT.

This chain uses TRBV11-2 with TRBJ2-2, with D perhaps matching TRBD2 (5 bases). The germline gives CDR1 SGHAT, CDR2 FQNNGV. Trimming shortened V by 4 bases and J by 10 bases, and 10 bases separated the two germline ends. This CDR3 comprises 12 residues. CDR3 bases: TGTGCCAGCAGCTATAGCGTGGTGGAGCTGTTTTTT. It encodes CASSYSVVELFF.

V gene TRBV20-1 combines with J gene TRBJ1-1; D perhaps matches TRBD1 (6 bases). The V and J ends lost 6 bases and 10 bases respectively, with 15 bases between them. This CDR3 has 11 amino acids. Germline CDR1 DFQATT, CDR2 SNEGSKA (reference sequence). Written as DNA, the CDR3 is TGCAGTGCCCCTATAGGGGGGGTAGCTTTCTTT. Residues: CSAPIGGVAFF.